This T cell receptor (beta chain) stems from a study of blood T cell repertoires in COVID-19. V shed 2 bases and J shed 0 bases, with 5 bases lying between them. Germline assignment: CDR1 SEHNR and CDR2 FQNEAQ (reference sequence). The CDR3 runs to 15 residues. The data were produced by immunoSEQ multiplex PCR, yet TCRdb's version contains in-frame clones alone and is incomplete. The data show almost 95,000 clones, with 84% seen just once and around 6.9% held by the top ten. V is TRBV7-9 and J is TRBJ2-6; D is uncertain. Sequenced sample: peripheral blood. The sequence was collected from a man between 60 and 75 years old with acute or convalescent COVID-19. The CDR3 region is CASSLLISGANVLTF. For the CDR3, the DNA is TGTGCCAGCAGCTTATTAATCTCTGGGGCCAACGTCCTGACTTTC. The variable domain in full, with the rest retrieved from reference TRBV7-9 and TRBJ2-6, is DTGVSQNPRHKITKRGQNVTFRCDPISEHNRLYWYRQTLGQGPEFLTYFQNEAQLEKSRLLSDRFSAERPKGSFSTLEIQRTEQGDSAMYLCASSLLISGANVLTFGAGSRLTVL.